This TCR beta chain emerged from a study of blood T cells in healthy people across ages. Background on the study: Template-switching capture recovered about one barcoded beta molecule per two T cells. The study's findings and limits: More naive CD4+ cells and higher diversity were found in long-lived than in aged donors. With naive T cell percentage, TCR beta diversity showed a strong correlation.

V lost 2 bases to trimming and J lost 1 base, with 11 bases between them. CDR1 and CDR2 from the germline V gene are MNHEY and SVGAGI. CDR3 size: 16 residues. Primed by a sample-barcoded 5' primer and a J-beta primer mix, a second PCR proceeded for about 7 to 11 cycles. Each TCR beta cDNA got a 12-nucleotide random molecular identifier. Using its own MiXCR run on the 5' RACE reads, TCRdb lists one record per CDR3 protein. The sample records more than 1 million distinct CDR3 sequences, over 35% being singletons. Remarks on this clonotype: Antigen unknown.

This clonotype was obtained from a woman in her fifties or sixties in good health. The sequencing input was blood. V gene TRBV6-5 combines with J gene TRBJ2-2; D is ambiguous. The CDR3 DNA sequence: TGTGCCAGCAGTTACGGGCACCTGCTGAACACCGGGGAGCTGTTTTTT. It encodes CASSYGHLLNTGELFF.